The TCR beta chain under discussion was sequenced for a study of shared T cell receptors in the human thymus. Trimming left V 0 bases short and J 4 bases short, with 14 bases between. Germline V gene data show CDR1 as SGHKS and CDR2 as YYEKEE (reference sequence). The CDR3 covers 15 residues. Sequenced by immunoSEQ multiplex PCR; TCRdb stores in-frame clones only, minus some. The table records approximately 730,000 clones, around 85% of them present only once. These data were likewise used in another study, on human thymus T cells.

The sequencing sample was made of thymocytes. The sequence derives from a girl less than two years old with a congenital heart defect. The chain recombines TRBV5-5 with TRBJ2-7; unclear D gene. CDR3 amino acids: CASSLVARKKYEQYF. DNA for the CDR3: TGTGCCAGCAGCTTGGTCGCGAGGAAGAAGTACGAGCAGTACTTC.